This record concerns one TCR beta chain sequence. Its specificity is not known. CDR1 is SNHLY, CDR2 FYNNEI, per germline. This CDR3 spans 14 amino acids. V lost 9 bases, J lost 9 bases, and 7 bases stayed unmatched. The sample originates from a study of T cell responses to AZD1222 COVID-19 vaccine. Clones were sequenced by immunoSEQ multiplex PCR, and TCRdb holds only the in-frame ones, with some missing. The sample records about 100,000 clones, roughly 85% being singletons. The study's findings and limits: There were vaccine-associated CD4 TCRs across spike, dominant at 160-218 and 743-854. Reportedly, nearly half of unique spike TCRs recognized epitopes outside B.1.351/B.1.1.7 mutations. Donors, mostly white British, included more females; clonal diversity was possibly underestimated.

This chain uses TRBV2 with TRBJ2-1, with 14 bases fitting TRBD2. The sequence came from an adult in good health. This specimen consisted of peripheral blood, obtained on day 0 of AZD1222 vaccination. The CDR3 DNA reads TGTGCCAGGGGACTAGCGGGAGAGGCGGGTGAGCAGTTCTTC. It translates to CARGLAGEAGEQFF. The complete variable domain, with remaining parts taken from reference TRBV2 and TRBJ2-1, reads EPEVTQTPSHQVTQMGQEVILRCVPISNHLYFYWYRQILGQKVEFLVSFYNNEISEKSEIFDDQFSVERPDGSNFTLKIRSTKLEDSAMYFCARGLAGEAGEQFFGPGTRLTVL.